The next 27 T cell receptor beta chains were all read from a single sample in a study of OX40 agonist ivuxolimab in advanced cancers. Here immunoSEQ multiplex PCR was the method, and the copy in TCRdb shows in-frame clones only, minus some. In the table there are some 50,000 clones, about nine tenths of which are singletons. The material was CD4+ or CD8+ T cells sorted from blood, obtained in a trial of the OX40 agonist ivuxolimab. The origin of the receptors is an adult with an advanced solid tumor such as melanoma, head and neck, liver or kidney cancer.

This clone has a handful of counts. The chain combines TRBV7-9 with TRBJ1-2, with unresolved D. The CDR3 is 11 amino acids. Germline CDR1 SEHNR, CDR2 FQNEAQ (reference sequence). Trimming cost V 1 base and J 8 bases, with 5 bases left between them. This CDR3 is CASSLGGGYTF. The DNA for the CDR3 is TGTGCCAGCAGCTTAGGAGGAGGCTACACCTTC.

The rearrangement uses TRBV29-1 and TRBJ1-1; TRBD1 might be the D (5 bases). With 3 bases removed from V and 3 bases from J, the gap between germline ends came to 20 bases. The CDR3 is 16 amino acids. Germline V gives CDR1 SQVTM, CDR2 ANQGSEA. CDR3 region: CSVEGLLVRDHTEAFF. The CDR3 coding sequence is TGCAGCGTTGAGGGGCTTCTTGTCAGGGATCACACTGAAGCTTTCTTT.

The V and J genes are TRBV19 and TRBJ2-3; perhaps TRBD2 as D (6 bases). CDR1 is LNHDA and CDR2 is SQIVND in the germline V gene (reference sequence). There are 15 residues in the CDR3. V lost 3 bases to trimming and J lost 3 bases, with 13 bases between them. CDR3 protein: CASSILGGGTDTQYF. The CDR3 region has the DNA TGTGCCAGTAGTATTTTGGGGGGTGGAACAGATACGCAGTATTTT.

This rearrangement joins TRBV2 to TRBJ2-1; D gene ambiguous. Germline lookup yields CDR1 SNHLY and CDR2 FYNNEI. The V end was cut by 4 bases, the J end by 0 bases, with 7 bases between. This CDR3 is built from 14 residues. The CDR3 DNA sequence: TGTGCCAGCAGTGGGCGGAGCTCCTACAATGAGCAGTTCTTC. It encodes CASSGRSSYNEQFF.

The CDR3 loop reads CASSPQQGNPTEAFF. The CDR3 DNA reads TGTGCCAGCTCACCTCAACAGGGTAATCCGACTGAAGCTTTCTTT. The J gene is TRBJ1-1, the V gene TRBV18; a possible D gene is TRBD1 (6 bases). The CDR3 contains 15 residues. CDR1 is KGHSH and CDR2 is LQKENI in the germline V gene. The ends were cut back, 3 bases at V and 5 bases at J, with 16 bases in the middle.

The genes are TRBV27 and TRBJ1-4; D unresolved. V was shortened by 6 bases and J by 11 bases, with 13 bases between the two germline ends. The CDR3 runs 12 residues. Germline CDR1 reads MNHEY; CDR2 reads SMNVEV (reference sequence). The CDR3 sequence: CASRGLARKLFF. CDR3 DNA sequence: TGTGCCAGCAGAGGTCTCGCGCGGAAACTGTTTTTT.

J is TRBJ2-2 and V is TRBV19; D unclear. The CDR3 spans 15 residues. Germline V gives CDR1 LNHDA, CDR2 SQIVND (reference sequence). Trimming cost V 7 bases and J 5 bases, with 17 bases left between them. The CDR3: CASTEWGKRTGELFF. Written as DNA, the CDR3 is TGTGCCAGTACCGAATGGGGAAAACGGACCGGGGAGCTGTTTTTT.

The CDR3 DNA sequence: TGCGCCAGCAGCCTACCGGGACAGGGGGTGACCCAGTACTTC. It yields the protein CASSLPGQGVTQYF. V is TRBV5-1 and J is TRBJ2-5; TRBD1 aligns across 11 bases. This CDR3 contains 14 residues. Germline V gene lookup returns CDR1 SGHRS and CDR2 YFSETQ. The junction had 6 bases not matched to a gene; V was cut back by 4 bases and J by 7 bases.

The J gene is TRBJ1-3, the V gene TRBV6-5, with D tentatively TRBD1 (5 bases). Germline loops: CDR1 MNHEY, CDR2 SVGAGI. The CDR3 loop spans 16 amino acids. The V end lost 2 bases, the J end lost 0 bases, and 11 bases lay between the germline ends. CDR3 DNA sequence: TGTGCCAGCAGTTACAGGGGCGCGAACTCTGGAAACACCATATATTTT. This encodes CASSYRGANSGNTIYF.

This sequence joins TRBV9 and TRBJ1-5; D is uncertain. The CDR3 covers 14 residues. V was trimmed by 6 bases and J by 3 bases, leaving 13 bases between them. Germline V lookup: CDR1 SGDLS, CDR2 YYNGEE. The CDR3 reads CASNSGRSNQPQHF. In DNA, the CDR3 is TGTGCCAGCAATTCCGGCCGTTCCAATCAGCCCCAGCATTTT.

The chain employs TRBV28 and TRBJ1-3; D might be TRBD1 (5 bases). Germline V lookup: CDR1 MDHEN, CDR2 SYDVKM. V was cut by 6 bases and J by 0 bases, with 15 bases left in between. The CDR3 totals 16 residues. For the CDR3, the DNA is TGTGCCAGCAGGGGGGTCTCCCTTAGCTCTGGAAACACCATATATTTT. Translation: CASRGVSLSSGNTIYF. Drawing the rest from reference TRBV28 and TRBJ1-3, the complete variable domain is DVKVTQSSRYLVKRTGEKVFLECVQDMDHENMFWYRQDPGLGLRLIYFSYDVKMKEKGDIPEGYSVSREKKERFSLILESASTNQTSMYLCASRGVSLSSGNTIYFGEGSWLTVV.

The chain links TRBV10-1 to TRBJ2-5; D is perhaps TRBD2 (6 bases). In germline, CDR1 is WNHNN, CDR2 SYGVQD (reference sequence). The CDR3 has 13 residues. The germline V and J ends were trimmed by 6 bases and 5 bases, with 13 bases remaining between them. The CDR3 loop is CASRGDSGETQYF. The CDR3, as DNA: TGCGCCAGCAGAGGGGACTCCGGGGAGACCCAGTACTTC.

The chain links TRBV30 to TRBJ2-2; D perhaps matches TRBD1 (6 bases). Germline V gene data show CDR1 as GTSNPN and CDR2 as SVGIG (reference sequence). Trimming cost V 4 bases and J 5 bases, with 8 bases left between them. The CDR3 totals 12 residues. CDR3 in amino acids: CAWNQGTGELFF. CDR3 bases: TGTGCCTGGAACCAGGGGACCGGGGAGCTGTTTTTT.

This clone was seen a single time. The chain uses TRBV28 and TRBJ1-5; D not certain. The CDR3 has 16 residues. The germline CDR1 and CDR2 sequences are MDHEN and SYDVKM. V was clipped by 3 bases and J by 4 bases, with 16 bases between them. CDR3 sequence: CASSFFPPEGNQPQHF. The CDR3 DNA sequence: TGTGCCAGCAGTTTTTTTCCCCCAGAGGGAAATCAGCCCCAGCATTTT.

V and J are TRBV7-6 and TRBJ2-5; D is perhaps TRBD1 (6 bases). Trimming took 5 bases from V and 1 from J, leaving 14 bases between them. CDR1 is SGHVS, CDR2 FNYEAQ, per germline. The CDR3 runs 15 residues. As DNA, the CDR3 is TGTGCCAGCAGCCGCCAACAGGGATCCCAAGAGACCCAGTACTTC. This codes for CASSRQQGSQETQYF.

The chain links TRBV6-5 to TRBJ2-1, with 10 bases matching TRBD2. Germline CDR1 is MNHEY and CDR2 is SVGAGI. J gave up 4 bases and V 6 bases, and 6 bases lay outside the gene matches. This CDR3 is built from 15 residues. CDR3 coding DNA: TGTGCCAGCAGCCGCCTAGCGGGAGAATACAATGAGCAGTTCTTC. Its translation is CASSRLAGEYNEQFF.

The rearrangement joins TRBV28 to TRBJ1-2; TRBD1 is a possible D gene (5 bases). The CDR3 loop spans 13 amino acids. CDR1 is MDHEN, CDR2 SYDVKM, per germline. V shed 7 bases and J shed 3 bases, with 12 bases lying between them. The CDR3 reads CASTGRGDYGYTF. CDR3 coding DNA: TGTGCCAGCACCGGGCGGGGGGACTATGGCTACACCTTC.

There are a few counts of this clone. J is TRBJ2-2 and V is TRBV15; either TRBD1 or TRBD2 may fit D (5 bases each). V was pared by 2 bases and J by 4 bases, with 17 bases between. The CDR3 spans 17 residues. Germline CDR1 and CDR2: LNHNV and YYDKDF (reference sequence). The CDR3 reads CATSRFTSAGGTGELFF. Here the CDR3 DNA reads TGTGCCACCAGCAGATTTACTAGTGCTGGGGGCACCGGGGAGCTGTTTTTT.

The V and J genes are TRBV10-2 and TRBJ1-2; 8 bases agree with TRBD1. The ends lost 8 bases at V and 8 bases at J; junction bases unmatched: 7. Germline CDR1 is WSHSY and CDR2 is SAAADI. This CDR3 contains 12 residues. CDR3 region: CASQGAAQGYTF. CDR3 nucleotide sequence: TGCGCCAGCCAGGGGGCAGCCCAAGGCTACACCTTC.

CDR3 region: CASSLVPSGGLREQYV. CDR3 DNA: TGCGCCAGCAGCTTGGTCCCTAGCGGAGGGCTCCGCGAGCAGTACGTC. This rearrangement joins TRBV5-1 to TRBJ2-7, with 7 bases fitting TRBD2. After removal of 0 bases from V and 6 bases from J, the junction contained 12 bases not matched to a gene. CDR3 size: 16 residues. Germline CDR1 and CDR2: SGHRS and YFSETQ.

The J gene is TRBJ1-1, the V gene TRBV28; D is unclear. CDR3 length: 15 residues. V was clipped by 1 base and J by 2 bases, with 11 bases between them. CDR1 and CDR2 (germline): MDHEN, SYDVKM. The CDR3 DNA sequence: TGTGCCAGCAGTTTATTTCCAGTCTCAAACACTGAAGCTTTCTTT. This gives the protein CASSLFPVSNTEAFF.

This clone was detected only once. The CDR3 sequence: CASSPRASSNSPLHF. CDR3 sequence (DNA): TGTGCCAGCAGCCCTCGCGCATCCTCGAATTCACCCCTCCACTTT. The chain is built from TRBV6-6 and TRBJ1-6, with D hard to call. Deletions cut 6 bases from V and 7 bases from J, with 16 bases between. Germline values: CDR1 MNHNY, CDR2 SVGAGI (reference sequence). The CDR3 sequence is 15 residues long.

This chain links TRBV5-4 with TRBJ1-4; D perhaps matches TRBD1 (5 bases). Trimming cost V 4 bases and J 5 bases, with 15 bases left between them. This CDR3 is built from 15 residues. The germline V gene encodes CDR1 SGHNT and CDR2 YYREEE (reference sequence). CDR3 loop: CASSPPGRGNEKLFF. The CDR3 DNA reads TGTGCCAGCAGCCCGCCGGGACGGGGCAATGAAAAACTGTTTTTT.

The chain carries TRBV7-6 and TRBJ2-3, with 10 bases aligning to TRBD2. CDR3 length: 15 residues. V was pared by 5 bases and J by 0 bases, with 2 bases of the junction left unmatched. CDR1 is SGHVS and CDR2 is FNYEAQ in the germline V gene. The CDR3 DNA reads as TGTGCCAGCAGCGTTAGCGGGGGGAGCACAGATACGCAGTATTTT. It translates to CASSVSGGSTDTQYF.

V and J are TRBV21-1 and TRBJ2-7. TRBV21-1 is designated a pseudogene. The CDR3 runs 13 residues. CDR3 residues: CASSKDVTYEQYV. In DNA form, the CDR3 reads TGTGCCAGCAGCAAAGACGTAACCTACGAGCAGTACGTC.

This sequence joins TRBV4-1 and TRBJ2-5; TRBD1 might be the D (5 bases). The CDR3 is 15 amino acids. Germline values: CDR1 MGHRA, CDR2 YSYEKL. V lost 0 bases to trimming and J lost 5 bases, with 13 bases between them. The CDR3 sequence: CASSQDGQRGETQYF. The CDR3 DNA reads TGCGCCAGCAGCCAAGATGGCCAAAGGGGTGAGACCCAGTACTTC.

CDR3 amino acids: CASSPGTGNSPLHF. Here the CDR3 DNA reads TGTGCCAGCTCACCGGGGACAGGGAATTCACCCCTCCACTTT. V gene TRBV18 combines with J gene TRBJ1-6; 9 bases agree with TRBD1. Germline trimming cut 3 bases from V and 7 bases from J; bases unmatched to any gene: 1. The CDR3 runs to 14 residues. Per the germline V gene, CDR1 is KGHSH and CDR2 is LQKENI.